This TCR beta chain was captured by sequencing in a study of regulatory and conventional T cells in RAG deficiency. Genomic DNA came from blood conventional CD4+ T cells gated CD25-low CD127-high. Sequencing was performed with immunoSEQ multiplex PCR; in TCRdb, only in-frame clones are kept and a portion is missing. The repertoire has about 30,000 clones, around 96% of them found once; the top ten carry about 0.4%. Concerning this clone: Its specificity is not known.

Study results and caveats: Omenn syndrome and CID/AS patients had roughly 92-fold fewer unique Treg TCR beta sequences, versus about 10-fold elsewhere.

The same data also contributed to another study, on regulatory T cells. This second study notes: The PCR used 52 TRBV and 13 TRBJ primers. Skewed V and J usage and few unique V-J pairs marked patient repertoires, most in Tregs.

The sequencing input was CD25- CD4+ T cells sorted from blood. This receptor was taken from a human donor in good health.

The CDR3 reads CASSLKGADQPQHF. The CDR3 DNA is TGTGCCAGCAGCTTAAAGGGGGCTGATCAGCCCCAGCATTTT. This chain connects TRBV7-2 to TRBJ1-5, with 7 bases matching TRBD1. Trimming took 2 bases from V and 5 from J; bases not matched to a gene: 3. CDR1 and CDR2 from the germline V gene are SGHTA and FQGNSA. The CDR3 consists of 14 residues.